Listed here are 26 T cell receptor beta chains from one sample, sequenced in a study of blood T cell repertoires in COVID-19. The repertoire was sequenced with immunoSEQ multiplex PCR; TCRdb's copy has only in-frame clones and lacks some. This sample yields roughly 380,000 clones, of which roughly 89% are seen a single time; under 5% belongs to the top ten. Sequencing was carried out using peripheral blood. The source is a woman between 55 and 75 years old with COVID-19, enrolled during active disease.

This chain joins TRBV7-3 and TRBJ2-1; D is perhaps TRBD1 (6 bases). Trimming removed 6 bases from V and 8 bases from J, with 11 bases in between. The CDR3 has 12 amino acids. The germline V gene encodes CDR1 SGHTA and CDR2 FQGTGA. CDR3 residues: CASSSTGYEQFF. The CDR3 DNA is TGTGCCAGCAGTTCCACAGGGTATGAGCAGTTCTTC.

Only a few counts were recorded for this clone. The CDR3 DNA sequence: TGTGCCAGCAGCCTCGGGACCTACAATGAGCAGTTCTTC. It specifies CASSLGTYNEQFF. The rearrangement uses TRBV6-4 and TRBJ2-1; D is possibly TRBD2 (5 bases). V lost 6 bases and J 2 bases, leaving 8 bases between the germline ends. Germline CDR1 is MRHNA and CDR2 is SNTAGT. There are 13 residues in the CDR3.

V and J are TRBV10-3 and TRBJ2-1; 14 positions match TRBD2. Trimming at V came to 7 bases and at J to 8 bases, leaving 4 bases not matched to a gene. Germline assignment: CDR1 ENHRY and CDR2 SYGVKD. CDR3 length: 14 amino acids. In DNA form, the CDR3 reads TGTGCCATCACCTCGGGACTAGCGGGGGATGAGCAGTTCTTC. Encoded protein: CAITSGLAGDEQFF.

The chain employs TRBV9 and TRBJ2-7; D gene unclear. V was cut by 0 bases and J by 0 bases, with 7 bases left in between. CDR3 length: 14 residues. Germline CDR1 SGDLS, CDR2 YYNGEE. The CDR3, as DNA: TGTGCCAGCAGCGTAGGGCAGGTCTCCTACGAGCAGTACTTC. It codes for CASSVGQVSYEQYF.

This sequence joins TRBV6-6 and TRBJ2-2; 8 nucleotides agree with TRBD2. V was clipped by 5 bases and J by 6 bases; unmatched bases: 14. Looked up from germline, CDR1 is MNHNY and CDR2 is SVGAGI (reference sequence). The CDR3 spans 17 residues. CDR3 region: CASSLLRPGGGPGELFF. The CDR3 nucleotides read TGTGCCAGCAGTCTTTTACGCCCGGGGGGGGGACCCGGGGAGCTGTTTTTT.

The gene calls are TRBV7-8 and TRBJ2-2; 7 bases are shared with TRBD1. The junction had 0 bases not matched to a gene; V was cut back by 2 bases and J by 6 bases. CDR3 length: 13 amino acids. Germline CDR1 reads SGHVS; CDR2 reads FQNEAQ. This chain's CDR3 is CASSLQGAGELFF. CDR3 DNA sequence: TGTGCCAGCAGCTTACAGGGGGCCGGGGAGCTGTTTTTT.

V usage is TRBV5-1 and J usage is TRBJ2-2; TRBD2 matches 9 bases. The CDR3 covers 19 residues. Germline-derived CDR1 and CDR2 are SGHRS and YFSETQ. The V segment lost 0 bases and the J segment 3 bases; nucleotides outside the gene matches: 12. The CDR3 loop reads CASSLDSVTSGLDTGELFF. The CDR3 region has the DNA TGCGCCAGCAGCTTGGATTCCGTGACTAGCGGACTGGACACCGGGGAGCTGTTTTTT.

The rearrangement links TRBV27 to TRBJ1-1; 9 nucleotides line up with TRBD1. The V gene end was trimmed by 0 bases and the J gene end by 5 bases; junction bases not matched to a gene: 7. Germline CDR1 MNHEY, CDR2 SMNVEV (reference sequence). The CDR3 loop spans 16 amino acids. The CDR3 sequence is CASSLSTGGSPTEAFF. The CDR3 DNA sequence: TGTGCCAGCAGTTTATCGACAGGGGGTTCCCCAACTGAAGCTTTCTTT.

The rearrangement joins TRBV9 to TRBJ2-7; TRBD1 agrees at 12 bases. This CDR3 region has 16 residues. Per germline, CDR1 SGDLS and CDR2 YYNGEE. The V gene end was trimmed by 6 bases and the J gene end by 3 bases; junction bases not matched to a gene: 10. The CDR3 DNA follows: TGTGCCAGCACGAAACAAGGGACAGGGGGCGTCTACGAGCAGTACTTC. Translated, it gives CASTKQGTGGVYEQYF.

In its sample, this clone was seen a few times. The chain uses TRBV7-2 and TRBJ1-2, with D possibly being TRBD1 (5 bases). The CDR3 contains 16 residues. Between the trimmed V and J ends, which lost 2 bases and 4 bases, there was a span of 17 bases. CDR1 and CDR2 (germline): SGHTA, FQGNSA. The CDR3 region has the DNA TGTGCCAGCAGCTTATCGTCTGACAGAAGTCTCTATGGCTACACCTTC. Translating gives CASSLSSDRSLYGYTF.

The J gene is TRBJ1-2, the V gene TRBV3-1 (or the pseudogene TRBV3-2), with 7 bases fitting TRBD1. Per the germline V gene, CDR1 is LGHDT and CDR2 is YNNKEL (reference sequence). Trimming cost V 1 base and J 4 bases; bases outside gene matches: 6. The CDR3 covers 15 residues. CDR3 DNA: TGTGCCAGCAGCCAAGTAGCGAGACAGGGCTATGGCTACACCTTC. The encoded protein is CASSQVARQGYGYTF.

This chain joins TRBV28 and TRBJ1-2; D might be TRBD1 (5 bases). V was clipped by 5 bases and J by 4 bases, with 17 bases between them. The CDR3 sequence is 15 residues long. CDR1 and CDR2 (germline): MDHEN, SYDVKM. CDR3 amino acids: CASSALRIDSYGYTF. The CDR3 bases are TGTGCCAGCAGTGCACTTCGGATCGACAGCTATGGCTACACCTTC.

The chain joins TRBV12-3 or TRBV12-4 to TRBJ1-1; TRBD1 is a possible D gene (5 bases). The CDR3 has 11 amino acids. V lost 8 bases to trimming and J lost 5 bases, with 9 bases between them. The CDR3, as DNA: TGTGCCAGCGATTCAGGGACTGAAGCTTTCTTT. Its translation is CASDSGTEAFF.

The genes are TRBV19 and TRBJ1-3; D gene ambiguous. This CDR3 has 15 residues. V was pared by 3 bases and J by 0 bases, with 9 bases between. Per the germline V gene, CDR1 is LNHDA and CDR2 is SQIVND (reference sequence). CDR3 in DNA: TGTGCCAGTAGTATCACAGCCAACTCTGGAAACACCATATATTTT. Protein sequence: CASSITANSGNTIYF. The full variable domain, completed using reference TRBV19 and TRBJ1-3, is DGGITQSPKYLFRKEGQNVTLSCEQNLNHDAMYWYRQDPGQGLRLIYYSQIVNDFQKGDIAEGYSVSREKKESFPLTVTSAQKNPTAFYLCASSITANSGNTIYFGEGSWLTVV.

The genes are TRBV3-1 (or the pseudogene TRBV3-2) and TRBJ2-7; D possibly corresponds to TRBD1 (6 bases). The germline V and J ends were trimmed by 6 bases and 2 bases, with 17 bases remaining between them. Germline CDR1 LGHDT, CDR2 YNNKEL (reference sequence). The CDR3 length is 15 residues. CDR3: CASSFFGDKTYEQYF. CDR3 nucleotide sequence: TGTGCCAGCAGTTTTTTCGGGGACAAAACCTACGAGCAGTACTTC.

The chain joins TRBV12-3 or TRBV12-4 to TRBJ1-6; D call uncertain. This CDR3 has 13 residues. V lost 7 bases and J lost 10, with 14 bases in between. The CDR3 DNA follows: TGTGCCAGCAAGCTGCTCCAAGCATCACCCCTCCACTTT. Its protein is CASKLLQASPLHF.

The chain recombines TRBV27 with TRBJ1-5; TRBD1 matches 8 bases. Germline trimming cut 5 bases from V and 5 bases from J; bases unmatched to any gene: 8. The CDR3 has 15 amino acids. The germline V gene encodes CDR1 MNHEY and CDR2 SMNVEV (reference sequence). The CDR3 DNA follows: TGTGCCAGCAGTCTAGGACAGGGTTTATATCAGCCCCAGCATTTT. Protein product: CASSLGQGLYQPQHF.

The rearrangement joins TRBV5-4 to TRBJ2-5, with TRBD1 matching 9 bases. Germline-derived CDR1 and CDR2 are SGHNT and YYREEE (reference sequence). This CDR3 has 14 residues. V lost 3 bases to trimming and J lost 6 bases; unmatched junction nucleotides: 6. The CDR3 spells CASSSGTGWQTQYF. Here the CDR3 DNA reads TGTGCCAGCAGCTCCGGGACAGGGTGGCAGACCCAGTACTTC.

The chain is built from TRBV11-3 and TRBJ2-5; D remains unclear. V lost 1 base and J lost 2, with 8 bases in between. CDR1 is SGHNT, CDR2 YENEEA, per germline. This CDR3 comprises 14 residues. The CDR3 spells CASSLGGTQETQYF. CDR3 DNA sequence: TGTGCCAGCAGCTTAGGCGGCACGCAAGAGACCCAGTACTTC.

CDR3 region: CASSPAAPDSPLHF. The CDR3 DNA sequence: TGTGCCAGCTCACCAGCGGCCCCAGATTCACCCCTCCACTTT. The genes are TRBV18 and TRBJ1-6, with D unclear. The CDR3 consists of 14 residues. In germline, CDR1 is KGHSH, CDR2 LQKENI. The V end was cut by 2 bases, the J end by 8 bases, with 10 bases between.

V is TRBV30 and J is TRBJ1-4, with 10 nucleotides matching TRBD1. CDR3 length equals 16 residues. The ends lost 1 base at V and 6 bases at J; junction bases unmatched: 8. CDR1 is GTSNPN and CDR2 is SVGIG in the germline V gene (reference sequence). The CDR3: CAWSADRGRWDEKLFF. The CDR3 bases are TGTGCCTGGAGTGCCGACAGGGGGCGGTGGGATGAAAAACTGTTTTTT.

The chain couples TRBV7-2 to TRBJ1-2, with D perhaps matching TRBD1 (5 bases). The CDR3 loop spans 16 amino acids. V shed 5 bases and J shed 5 bases, with 21 bases lying between them. The germline V gene has CDR1 SGHTA and CDR2 FQGNSA. In nucleotides, the CDR3 is TGTGCCAGCAGCCAGCTGGCGGGGCAGCCGTTTTATGGCTACACCTTC. Its protein is CASSQLAGQPFYGYTF.

V usage is TRBV14 and J usage is TRBJ1-6; 9 bases match TRBD1. After removal of 0 bases from V and 9 bases from J, the junction contained 3 bases not matched to a gene. This CDR3 region has 15 residues. Looked up from germline, CDR1 is SGHDN and CDR2 is FVKESK. The CDR3 nucleotides read TGTGCCAGCAGCCAAGAGAACAGGGGGCCTTCACCCCTCCACTTT. Residues: CASSQENRGPSPLHF. The variable domain in full, with the rest retrieved from reference TRBV14 and TRBJ1-6, is EAGVTQFPSHSVIEKGQTVTLRCDPISGHDNLYWYRRVMGKEIKFLLHFVKESKQDESGMPNNRFLAERTGGTYSTLKVQPAELEDSGVYFCASSQENRGPSPLHFGNGTRLTVT.

About this clone itself: One end of the junction fails to match germline, which may point to a read error. The chain combines TRBV5-1 with TRBJ2-1; no clear D gene. This CDR3 has 9 amino acids. CDR1 is SGHRS and CDR2 is YFSETQ in the germline V gene. This CDR3 reads CLPVNEQFF. In nucleotides, the CDR3 is TGTCTCCCGGTGAATGAGCAGTTCTTC.

The chain links TRBV5-1 to TRBJ1-5; weak D call: TRBD1 (5 bases). The CDR3 is 14 amino acids. V was trimmed by 2 bases and J by 4 bases, leaving 10 bases between them. CDR1 is SGHRS, CDR2 YFSETQ, per germline. CDR3 region: CASSFDSRNQPQHF. The CDR3 DNA is TGCGCCAGCAGCTTCGACAGCCGGAATCAGCCCCAGCATTTT.

Concerning this clone: Compared with germline, one end of the junction differs, possibly owing to a read error. The chain is built from TRBV7-7 and TRBJ2-2, with 8 positions matching TRBD1. Germline assignment: CDR1 SSHAT and CDR2 FNYEAQ (reference sequence). This CDR3 has 15 amino acids. The CDR3 sequence: CASSSGQANTGELFF. The CDR3 nucleotides read TGTGCTAGCAGCTCGGGACAGGCCAACACCGGGGAGCTGTTTTTT.